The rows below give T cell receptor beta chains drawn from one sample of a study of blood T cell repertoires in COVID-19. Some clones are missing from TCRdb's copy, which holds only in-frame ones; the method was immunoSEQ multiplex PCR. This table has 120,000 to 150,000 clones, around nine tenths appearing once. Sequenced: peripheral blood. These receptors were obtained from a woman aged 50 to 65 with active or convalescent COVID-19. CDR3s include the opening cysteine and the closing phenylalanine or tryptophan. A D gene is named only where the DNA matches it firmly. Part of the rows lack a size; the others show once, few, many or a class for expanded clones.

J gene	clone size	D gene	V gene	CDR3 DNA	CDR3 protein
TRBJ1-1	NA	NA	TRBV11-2	TGTGCCAGCAGCTTAGGTACAGGACCCATCACTGAAGCTTTCTTT	CASSLGTGPITEAFF
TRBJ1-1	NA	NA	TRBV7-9	TGTGCCAGCCGACGGGACACTGAAGCTTTCTTT	CASRRDTEAFF
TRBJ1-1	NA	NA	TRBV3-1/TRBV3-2	TGTGCCAGCAGCCAGGGACGGGAGGTTACTGAAGCTTTCTTT	CASSQGREVTEAFF
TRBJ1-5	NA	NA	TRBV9	TGTGCCAGCAGCGTAGAGGCAGGGTTGAGCCAGCCCCAGCATTTT	CASSVEAGLSQPQHF
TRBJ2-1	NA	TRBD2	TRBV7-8	TGTGCCAGCAGCCCGAGACTAGCGGGAGGGCCGCCCTACAATGAGCAGTTCTTC	CASSPRLAGGPPYNEQFF
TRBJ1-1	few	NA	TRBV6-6	TGTGCCAGCAACACGGGGGGAGGTAGGGCTGAAGCTTTCTTT	CASNTGGGRAEAFF
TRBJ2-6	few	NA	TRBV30	TGTGCCCACAAACAGTTCTCTGGGGCCAACGTCCTGACTTTC	CAHKQFSGANVLTF
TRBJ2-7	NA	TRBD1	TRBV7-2	TGTGCCAGCAGCTTAGGGTCTCCCGGGACAGGCCTCTACGAGCAGTACTTC	CASSLGSPGTGLYEQYF
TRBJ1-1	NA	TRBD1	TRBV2	TGTGCCAGCAGTTTACAGGGGTCCCTGATGAACACTGAAGCTTTCTTT	CASSLQGSLMNTEAFF
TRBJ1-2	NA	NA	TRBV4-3	TGCGCCAGCAGCCAACAGGGGTATGGCTACACCTTC	CASSQQGYGYTF
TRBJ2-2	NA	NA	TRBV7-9	TGTGCCAGCGCCCATTGGTGGGGGGAAGGCCCCGGGGAGCTGTTTTTT	CASAHWWGEGPGELFF
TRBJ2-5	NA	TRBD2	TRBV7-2	TGTGCCAGCAGTCAAACTAGCGGGGGGGTGGAGACCCAGTACTTC	CASSQTSGGVETQYF
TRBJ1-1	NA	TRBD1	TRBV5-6	TGTGCCAGCAGCTTTTGGGGGACAGGTAGGACTGAAGCTTTCTTT	CASSFWGTGRTEAFF
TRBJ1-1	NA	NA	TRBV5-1	TGCGCCAGCAGCTTGGGGGGCCTGAACACTGAAGCTTTCTTT	CASSLGGLNTEAFF
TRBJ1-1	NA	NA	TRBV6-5	TGTGCCCTACTAATTTGGAGGGGAGAAACTGAAGCTTTCTTT	CALLIWRGETEAFF
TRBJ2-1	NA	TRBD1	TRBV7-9	TGTGCCAGCAGCACACGGACAGGGTCGCCCTACAATGAGCAGTTCTTC	CASSTRTGSPYNEQFF
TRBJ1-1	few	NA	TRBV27	TGTGCCAGCAGTTTAATAAGTAAGGGGTCGACTGAAGCTTTCTTT	CASSLISKGSTEAFF
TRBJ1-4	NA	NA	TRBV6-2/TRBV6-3	TGTGCCAGCAGTTACTCGAGGCGTAATGAAAAACTGTTTTTT	CASSYSRRNEKLFF
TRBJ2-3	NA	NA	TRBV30	TGTGCCTGGAGAAGATCGAACGGACACAAGGGAGATACGCAGTATTTT	CAWRRSNGHKGDTQYF
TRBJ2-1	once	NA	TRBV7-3	TGTGCCAGCAGCTTAAAGCGCATTACCGGCACATACAATGAGCAGTTCTTC	CASSLKRITGTYNEQFF
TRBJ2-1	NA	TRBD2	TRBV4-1	TGCGCCAGCAGCCCGGGACTAGCGCGCAATGAGCAGTTCTTC	CASSPGLARNEQFF
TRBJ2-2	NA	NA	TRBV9	TGTGCCAGCAGCGTAGAAGTGGGAGCGAACACCGGGGAGCTGTTTTTT	CASSVEVGANTGELFF
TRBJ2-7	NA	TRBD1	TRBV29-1	TGCAGCGTTGTGGAACAGGGGGCTTCCAACGAGCAGTACTTC	CSVVEQGASNEQYF
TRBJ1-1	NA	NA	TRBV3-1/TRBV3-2	TGTGCCAGCAGCCAAGCCTCCCTGATTTACGAGTACAGGACGTGGACTGAAGCTTTCTTT	CASSQASLIYEYRTWTEAFF
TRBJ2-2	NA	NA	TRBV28	TGTGCCAGCAAAAGAGGTGTGACCGGGGAGCTGTTTTTT	CASKRGVTGELFF
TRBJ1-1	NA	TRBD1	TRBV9	TGTGCCAGCAGCGTAGATTTGGGACAGGGTGGGACTGAAGCTTTCTTT	CASSVDLGQGGTEAFF
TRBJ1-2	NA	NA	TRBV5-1	TGCGCCAGCAGCTCGTTACAGGGCTCAGGCTATGGCTACACCTTC	CASSSLQGSGYGYTF
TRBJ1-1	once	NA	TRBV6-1	TGTGCCAGCACTGGACCCGGCGGAGGCACTGAAGCTTTCTTT	CASTGPGGGTEAFF
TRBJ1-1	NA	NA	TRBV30	TGTGCCTGGAGTGTGGGGGCAGGTAACACTGAAGCTTTCTTT	CAWSVGAGNTEAFF
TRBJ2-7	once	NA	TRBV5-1	TGCGCCAGCAGCTTGGCAGGGCCCCCCTACGAGCAGTACTTC	CASSLAGPPYEQYF
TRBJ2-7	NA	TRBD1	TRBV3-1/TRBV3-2	TGTGCCAGCAGCCCGGGGACAGGGATCTTCGAGCAGTACTTC	CASSPGTGIFEQYF
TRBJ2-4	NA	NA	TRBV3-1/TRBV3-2	TGTGCCAGCAGCCAAGCGGGTGGAGTACAGGGAAGATTACCCAAAAACATTCAGTACTTC	CASSQAGGVQGRLPKNIQYF
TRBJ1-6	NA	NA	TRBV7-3	TGTGCCAGCAGCTTACCTCCCCCAGGGGCGGATAATTCACCCCTCCACTTT	CASSLPPPGADNSPLHF
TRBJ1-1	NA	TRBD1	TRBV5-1	TGCGCCAGCAGCTGGGGGACAGGGGGGAGCACTGAAGCTTTCTTT	CASSWGTGGSTEAFF
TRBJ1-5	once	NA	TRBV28	TGTGCCAGCAGTTCTGACACCGATAGCAATCAGCCCCAGCATTTT	CASSSDTDSNQPQHF
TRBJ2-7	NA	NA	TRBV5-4	TGTGCCAGCAGCTTGGCCACTACGGCTACCGAGCAGTACTTC	CASSLATTATEQYF
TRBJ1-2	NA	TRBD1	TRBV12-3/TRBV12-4	TGTGCCAGCAGTCCGACAGGGAGAAGAGGCTACACCTTC	CASSPTGRRGYTF
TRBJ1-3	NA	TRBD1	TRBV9	TGTGCCAGCAGCCCCCGGGACAGGGCCTCGGGAAACACCATATATTTT	CASSPRDRASGNTIYF
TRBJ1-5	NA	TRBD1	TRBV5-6	TGTGCCAGCAGCCCCCAAGGACAGGTCAATCAGCCCCAGCATTTT	CASSPQGQVNQPQHF
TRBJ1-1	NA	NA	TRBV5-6	TGTGCCAGCAGCTTGCTTAGTGGTGGTAACACTGAAGCTTTCTTT	CASSLLSGGNTEAFF
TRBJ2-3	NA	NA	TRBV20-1	TGCAGTGCTAGTTCCGGGAGCACAGATACGCAGTATTTT	CSASSGSTDTQYF
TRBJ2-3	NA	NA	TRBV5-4	TGTGCCAGCAGCTTGATGACTTACAGGAGCACAGATACGCAGTATTTT	CASSLMTYRSTDTQYF
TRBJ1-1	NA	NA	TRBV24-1	TGTGCCACCAGTGATTCCGGGGAAGCTTTCTTT	CATSDSGEAFF
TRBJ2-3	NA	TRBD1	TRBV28	TGTGCCAGCAGTCCCGATCTTCTATGGACAGGGGGCATGCCAGATACGCAGTATTTT	CASSPDLLWTGGMPDTQYF
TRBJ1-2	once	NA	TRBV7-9	TGTGCCAGTGAGGTCCAGGGAGGAGCGGTGCGAGGCTACACCTTC	CASEVQGGAVRGYTF